A selection of T cell receptor beta chains follows, all from one sample in a study of shared clonotypes between healthy human individuals. Assay: immunoSEQ multiplex PCR; the TCRdb copy retains only in-frame clones and omits some. This table has 950,000 to 1,300,000 clones, about 70% appearing once. What was sequenced was memory CD4+ T cells sorted from blood. These receptors all come from a young man in good health. The CDR3 runs from the conserved cysteine through the conserved F or W. The D gene is left open where the match is weak. Rows give clone size only sometimes, using once, few, many, or a class for an expanded clone.

j_gene,abundance,v_gene,d_gene,CDR3aa,CDR3nt
TRBJ2-3,NA,TRBV5-4,TRBD2,CASSQRAPLAGLTDTQYF,TGTGCCAGCAGCCAAAGAGCCCCCCTAGCGGGCCTTACAGATACGCAGTATTTT
TRBJ2-2,once,TRBV19,NA,CASRSGTSAGELFF,TGTGCCAGTAGATCCGGGACCTCCGCCGGGGAGCTGTTTTTT
TRBJ1-1,NA,TRBV6-5,TRBD1,CASSPGQERAEAFF,TGTGCCAGCAGTCCCGGACAGGAGAGGGCTGAAGCTTTCTTT
TRBJ1-2,NA,TRBV27,NA,CASSKYNSHYGYTF,TGTGCCAGCAGTAAATACAACAGTCACTATGGCTACACCTTC
TRBJ1-2,NA,TRBV7-2,NA,CASSPTGSLQMGGYTF,TGTGCCAGCAGCCCCACAGGGTCCCTCCAAATGGGAGGCTACACCTTC
TRBJ1-1,few,TRBV2,NA,CASSAETVRAFF,TGTGCCAGCAGTGCCGAGACAGTAAGGGCTTTCTTT
TRBJ2-3,once,TRBV5-1,TRBD2,CASSLAVSGSADTQYF,TGCGCCAGCAGCTTGGCCGTTAGCGGGAGCGCAGATACGCAGTATTTT
TRBJ2-3,NA,TRBV6-6,TRBD1,CASSYSTGATDTQYF,TGTGCCAGCAGTTACTCGACAGGGGCCACAGATACGCAGTATTTT
TRBJ2-1,NA,TRBV5-1,NA,CASSLNNEQFF,TGCGCCAGCAGCCTTAACAATGAGCAGTTCTTC
TRBJ2-5,NA,TRBV7-9,NA,CASSLAAHQETQYF,TGTGCCAGCAGCTTAGCAGCCCACCAAGAGACCCAGTACTTC
TRBJ1-2,NA,TRBV6-1,NA,CASSEIQGSLTNYGYTF,TGTGCCAGCAGTGAAATTCAGGGTTCCCTCACTAACTATGGCTACACCTTC
TRBJ2-7,NA,TRBV9,NA,CASSASLYSYEQYF,TGTGCCAGCAGCGCCAGCCTTTACTCCTACGAGCAGTACTTC
TRBJ2-7,NA,TRBV2,TRBD2,CASRRTSGMGEQYF,TGTGCCAGCAGGCGGACTAGCGGGATGGGCGAGCAGTACTTC
TRBJ2-1,NA,TRBV7-2,TRBD1,CASRALGTGGSNEQFF,TGTGCCAGCAGGGCCCTGGGGACAGGGGGCTCGAATGAGCAGTTCTTC
TRBJ1-6,NA,TRBV7-2,NA,CASSLVLALRPLHF,TGTGCCAGCAGCTTAGTCCTTGCCCTCCGGCCCCTCCACTTT
TRBJ2-1,NA,TRBV5-4,NA,CASSPGTQTYNEQFF,TGTGCCAGCAGCCCCGGGACCCAAACCTACAATGAGCAGTTCTTC
TRBJ2-3,NA,TRBV9,TRBD2,CASSVLPRPSGADTQYF,TGTGCCAGCAGCGTACTGCCCAGACCTAGCGGTGCAGATACGCAGTATTTT
TRBJ2-7,NA,TRBV28,TRBD1,CASSLWTGGSYEQYF,TGTGCCAGCAGTTTATGGACAGGGGGCTCCTACGAGCAGTACTTC
TRBJ2-7,many,TRBV30,NA,CAWSRRGPSSYEQYF,TGTGCCTGGAGTCGGAGGGGGCCTAGTTCCTACGAGCAGTACTTC
TRBJ2-3,NA,TRBV5-4,TRBD1,CASSQTGAQDTQYF,TGTGCCAGCAGCCAAACAGGGGCCCAAGATACGCAGTATTTT
TRBJ2-1,NA,TRBV2,TRBD2,CASSDRSSGSGEQFF,TGTGCCAGCAGTGATAGGTCTAGCGGGAGCGGTGAGCAGTTCTTC
TRBJ1-2,NA,TRBV5-4,NA,CASSPGRGAGYGYTF,TGTGCCAGCAGCCCGGGGCGGGGGGCTGGCTATGGCTACACCTTC
TRBJ1-6,few,TRBV2,TRBD1,CASSTGTASSPLHF,TGTGCCAGCTCGACCGGGACAGCCAGTTCACCCCTCCACTTT
TRBJ2-5,NA,TRBV6-1,TRBD1,CASSPGQGRETQYF,TGTGCCAGCAGCCCGGGACAGGGACGGGAGACCCAGTACTTC
TRBJ2-7,NA,TRBV29-1,NA,CSVEGAGIETPYEQYF,TGCAGCGTTGAAGGGGCGGGGATAGAGACACCCTACGAGCAGTACTTC
TRBJ2-7,once,TRBV5-4,TRBD2,CASSSTSGSGRKQYF,TGTGCCAGCAGCTCCACTAGCGGGAGTGGTAGAAAGCAGTACTTC
TRBJ1-2,NA,TRBV6-6,TRBD1,CASSQGQNYGYTF,TGTGCCAGCAGCCAGGGACAGAACTATGGCTACACCTTC
TRBJ1-6,NA,TRBV6-1,NA,CASSEGAPLHF,TGTGCCAGCAGTGAGGGTGCTCCCCTCCACTTT
TRBJ2-2,NA,TRBV19,NA,CASSMSRATNTGELFF,TGTGCCAGTAGTATGTCCAGGGCGACGAACACCGGGGAGCTGTTTTTT
TRBJ1-5,NA,TRBV19,NA,CASSRGAGEPQHF,TGTGCCAGTAGTCGAGGGGCCGGCGAGCCCCAGCATTTT
TRBJ2-3,NA,TRBV7-3,NA,CASSLSDTQYF,TGTGCCAGCAGCTTAAGTGATACGCAGTATTTT
TRBJ2-5,NA,TRBV5-6,NA,CASSLAGMAQETQYF,TGTGCCAGCAGCTTGGCAGGGATGGCTCAAGAGACCCAGTACTTC
TRBJ1-3,NA,TRBV19,NA,CASGIGGGFGASSGNTIYF,TGTGCCAGTGGAATAGGTGGCGGTTTCGGGGCAAGCTCTGGAAACACCATATATTTT
TRBJ1-5,NA,TRBV28,NA,CASSLRQVLSNQPQHF,TGTGCCAGCAGTTTGAGACAGGTTCTTAGCAATCAGCCCCAGCATTTT
TRBJ2-1,NA,TRBV5-1,NA,CASSFDKGVQFF,TGCGCCAGCAGCTTCGATAAGGGGGTGCAGTTCTTC
TRBJ2-7,NA,TRBV11-2,NA,CASSLDPPHEQYF,TGTGCCAGCAGCTTAGATCCCCCCCACGAGCAGTACTTC
TRBJ2-7,few,TRBV7-9,TRBD1,CASSPENEGARSPYF,TGTGCCAGCAGCCCAGAGAACGAGGGGGCGAGGTCACCGTACTTC
TRBJ1-1,NA,TRBV5-1,TRBD1,CASSLQTGGKTEAFF,TGCGCCAGCAGCCTCCAGACAGGGGGGAAAACTGAAGCTTTCTTT
TRBJ2-1,NA,TRBV2,NA,CASTTGTYNEQFF,TGTGCCAGCACAACGGGGACTTACAATGAGCAGTTCTTC
TRBJ2-5,NA,TRBV19,NA,CASSTDPGETQYF,TGTGCCAGTAGTACGGACCCGGGGGAGACCCAGTACTTC
TRBJ2-4,NA,TRBV21-1,NA,CASSKSGPLAKNIQYF,TGTGCCAGCAGCAAATCTGGTCCTTTAGCCAAAAACATTCAGTACTTC
TRBJ2-7,NA,TRBV5-5,NA,CASSLTSTAYEQYF,TGTGCCAGCAGCTTGACATCTACGGCCTACGAGCAGTACTTC
TRBJ1-2,NA,TRBV27,NA,CASSLSGSRVAYGYTF,TGTGCCAGCAGTTTATCAGGCAGCCGAGTGGCCTATGGCTACACCTTC
TRBJ1-4,NA,TRBV11-2,TRBD1,CASSLDRGGEKLFF,TGTGCCAGCAGCTTAGACAGGGGGGGTGAAAAACTGTTTTTT
TRBJ1-5,NA,TRBV5-5,NA,CASSLAGTNSNQPQHF,TGTGCCAGCAGCCTCGCCGGGACAAATAGCAATCAGCCCCAGCATTTT
TRBJ1-2,few,TRBV11-3,NA,CAIPGQLGYTF,TGTGCCATCCCTGGACAGCTCGGCTACACCTTC
TRBJ2-3,NA,TRBV5-1,NA,CASRMGVGTDTQYF,TGCGCCAGCCGCATGGGGGTTGGGACAGATACGCAGTATTTT
TRBJ2-5,NA,TRBV5-4,NA,CASSGWDDLGVDF,TGTGCCAGCAGCGGTTGGGACGACTTGGGTGTTGACTTC
TRBJ1-1,NA,TRBV12-1,NA,CASSHVCPGGKWHEAFF,TGTGCCAGCAGCCACGTTTGTCCAGGGGGAAAATGGCATGAAGCTTTCTTT
TRBJ1-2,NA,TRBV6-5,NA,CASSTRTGGYGYTF,TGTGCCAGCAGTACGCGGACTGGCGGCTATGGCTACACCTTC
TRBJ2-5,few,TRBV7-9,TRBD2,CASSLGRLAGGKETQYF,TGTGCCAGCAGCTTAGGGCGACTAGCGGGGGGCAAAGAGACCCAGTACTTC
TRBJ2-1,NA,TRBV10-1,NA,CASSESFGGAANEQFF,TGCGCCAGCAGTGAGTCGTTTGGGGGGGCAGCAAATGAGCAGTTCTTC
TRBJ2-2,NA,TRBV27,NA,CASSRSGTFNTGELFF,TGTGCCAGCAGTCGTTCCGGGACGTTTAACACCGGGGAGCTGTTTTTT
TRBJ1-2,once,TRBV5-1,TRBD1,CASSLGQGAGGYTF,TGCGCCAGCAGCTTGGGACAGGGAGCCGGCGGCTACACCTTC
TRBJ1-2,NA,TRBV5-5,NA,CASSVVDRTGGYTF,TGTGCCAGCAGCGTCGTGGACAGAACGGGGGGCTACACCTTC
TRBJ2-1,NA,TRBV11-2,TRBD1,CASSSTQGARVIF,TGTGCCAGCAGCTCTACGCAGGGGGCGCGAGTAATCTTC
TRBJ2-5,NA,TRBV2,TRBD2,CASSGQLAGSGETQYF,TGTGCCAGCAGTGGTCAGCTAGCGGGGTCTGGGGAGACCCAGTACTTC
TRBJ1-1,NA,TRBV6-1,NA,CASRDSASSVAFF,TGTGCCAGCAGGGACTCTGCCAGCAGTGTAGCTTTCTTT
TRBJ2-5,once,TRBV9,TRBD1,CASSVRPGTGIETQYF,TGTGCCAGCAGCGTACGACCCGGGACAGGGATTGAGACCCAGTACTTC